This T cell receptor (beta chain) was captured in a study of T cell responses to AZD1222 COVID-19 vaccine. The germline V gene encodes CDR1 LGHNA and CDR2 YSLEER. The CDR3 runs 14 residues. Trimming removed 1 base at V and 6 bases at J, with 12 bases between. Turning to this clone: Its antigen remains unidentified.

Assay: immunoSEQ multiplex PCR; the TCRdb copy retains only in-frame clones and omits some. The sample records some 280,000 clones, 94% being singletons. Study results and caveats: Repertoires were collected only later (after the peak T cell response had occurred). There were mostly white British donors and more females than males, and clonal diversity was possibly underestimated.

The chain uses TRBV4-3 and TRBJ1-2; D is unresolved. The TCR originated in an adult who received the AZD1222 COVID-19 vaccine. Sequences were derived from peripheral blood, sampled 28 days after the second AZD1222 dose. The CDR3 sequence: CASSQVWASDGYTF. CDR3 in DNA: TGCGCCAGCAGCCAAGTTTGGGCCTCCGATGGCTACACCTTC.